These 26 T cell receptor beta chains share one sample of origin, sequenced in a study of blood T cell repertoires in COVID-19. This table comes from immunoSEQ multiplex PCR, and its TCRdb copy is limited to in-frame clones, with some not included. The sample lists approximately 240,000 clones; 84% were seen once. Sample: peripheral blood. The receptors were sampled from a woman aged 60-75 years with acute or convalescent COVID-19.

The genes are TRBV19 and TRBJ1-5; perhaps TRBD1 as D (5 bases). The CDR3 loop spans 15 amino acids. Germline V gene lookup returns CDR1 LNHDA and CDR2 SQIVND (reference sequence). V dropped 2 bases and J dropped 7 bases, with 15 bases sitting between them. CDR3 nucleotide sequence: TGTGCCAGTAGTATATCCGGCAGGGCTGGCCAGCCCCAGCATTTT. Protein sequence: CASSISGRAGQPQHF.

The chain has TRBV3-1 (or the pseudogene TRBV3-2) and TRBJ2-7; perhaps TRBD1 as D (6 bases). In germline, CDR1 is LGHDT, CDR2 YNNKEL (reference sequence). CDR3 length: 17 residues. The ends were cut back, 1 base at V and 2 bases at J, with 18 bases in the middle. The CDR3 sequence: CASSQGGRGGSPYEQYF. The CDR3 nucleotides read TGTGCCAGCAGCCAAGGGGGCAGGGGCGGAAGTCCCTACGAGCAGTACTTC.

The chain employs TRBV2 and TRBJ2-3; 7 bases align to TRBD2. The germline V gene encodes CDR1 SNHLY and CDR2 FYNNEI. The CDR3 sequence is 14 residues long. V shed 8 bases, J shed 2 bases, and the junction held 7 bases outside the gene matches. DNA of the CDR3: TGTGCCAGCCAGCGGGGCGAGGCCACAGATACGCAGTATTTT. Translation: CASQRGEATDTQYF.

This clone was detected only once. The chain is built from TRBV7-9 and TRBJ2-2, with D uncertain. CDR3 length equals 13 residues. V was shortened by 5 bases and J by 3 bases, with 7 bases between the two germline ends. Germline V gene data show CDR1 as SEHNR and CDR2 as FQNEAQ (reference sequence). The CDR3 region is CASSTRDTGELFF. The CDR3 DNA follows: TGTGCCAGCAGCACCCGGGACACCGGGGAGCTGTTTTTT.

The rearrangement joins TRBV19 to TRBJ2-1; 11 bases map to TRBD1. From germline, CDR1 is LNHDA and CDR2 SQIVND (reference sequence). This CDR3 has 14 residues. V lost 7 bases, J lost 4 bases, and 3 bases stayed unmatched. CDR3 DNA: TGTGCCAGTAAGGGGGACAGGGGGTACAATGAGCAGTTCTTC. Translating gives CASKGDRGYNEQFF.

The rearrangement joins TRBV5-1 to TRBJ2-5; 7 bases are a match to TRBD1. The CDR3 totals 15 residues. From germline, CDR1 is SGHRS and CDR2 YFSETQ. Trimming removed 0 bases from V and 5 bases from J; junction bases left unmatched: 7. This CDR3 reads CASSLVGQNRETQYF. The CDR3 DNA follows: TGCGCCAGCAGCTTGGTGGGACAGAACCGGGAGACCCAGTACTTC.

This clone was observed a handful of times. The chain couples TRBV2 to TRBJ2-5; D is possibly TRBD2 (6 bases). V was clipped by 4 bases and J by 2 bases, with 17 bases between them. This CDR3 has 16 residues. Germline V lookup: CDR1 SNHLY, CDR2 FYNNEI. The chain's CDR3 is CASSGGQAGRQETQYF. CDR3 DNA: TGTGCCAGCAGTGGCGGGCAGGCGGGACGGCAAGAGACCCAGTACTTC.

The genes are TRBV6-1 and TRBJ2-7, with a tentative D call TRBD1 (5 bases). V was cut by 0 bases and J by 3 bases, with 12 bases left in between. Germline assignment: CDR1 MNHNS and CDR2 SASEGT. This CDR3 contains 15 residues. CDR3 loop: CASSEAPQGIYEQYF. DNA for the CDR3: TGTGCCAGCAGTGAAGCGCCTCAGGGAATCTACGAGCAGTACTTC.

The chain employs TRBV6-2 or TRBV6-3 and TRBJ1-2; 8 bases map to TRBD1. The CDR3 sequence is 15 residues long. The V and J ends lost 6 bases and 4 bases, in that order; junction bases with no gene match: 10. Germline-derived CDR1 and CDR2 are MNHEY and SVGEGT. CDR3 nucleotide sequence: TGTGCCAGCAGCCAGGGACAGGCAACAATCTATGGCTACACCTTC. Its protein is CASSQGQATIYGYTF.

V and J are TRBV5-6 and TRBJ1-2; TRBD1 is a possible D gene (6 bases). The CDR3 loop spans 14 amino acids. V was trimmed by 4 bases and J by 3 bases, leaving 13 bases between them. CDR1 is SGHDT and CDR2 is YYEEEE in the germline V gene. The CDR3 spells CASSPGAKDYGYTF. The CDR3 DNA reads as TGTGCCAGCAGCCCAGGGGCCAAGGACTATGGCTACACCTTC.

In this sample, this clone turned up once. This chain links TRBV19 with TRBJ1-3; D gene unclear. The germline V gene encodes CDR1 LNHDA and CDR2 SQIVND (reference sequence). The V end was cut by 7 bases, the J end by 0 bases, with 13 bases between. This CDR3 region has 15 residues. The CDR3 reads CASNLPGSSGNTIYF. As DNA, the CDR3 is TGTGCCAGTAACCTACCGGGGAGCTCTGGAAACACCATATATTTT.

V usage is TRBV6-5 and J usage is TRBJ1-5; D is uncertain. Deletions cut 6 bases from V and 1 base from J, with 7 bases between. CDR3 length: 13 amino acids. The germline gives CDR1 MNHEY, CDR2 SVGAGI. The CDR3 coding sequence is TGTGCCAGCAGCTTGGGCAGCAATCAGCCCCAGCATTTT. This codes for CASSLGSNQPQHF.

The chain is built from TRBV9 and TRBJ2-3; D perhaps matches TRBD2 (7 bases). Trimming pared 0 bases from V and 6 bases from J, leaving 11 bases between. The CDR3 totals 14 residues. Germline V CDR1 and CDR2: SGDLS, YYNGEE. CDR3 sequence (DNA): TGTGCCAGCAGCGTAGGAGGGGGAGGGGATACGCAGTATTTT. Its protein product is CASSVGGGGDTQYF.

The chain uses TRBV30 and TRBJ2-2; perhaps TRBD2 as D (5 bases). Between the trimmed V and J ends, which lost 0 bases and 7 bases, there was a span of 12 bases. The CDR3 covers 14 residues. Germline V gene sequence: CDR1 GTSNPN, CDR2 SVGIG (reference sequence). The CDR3 sequence is CAWSVGLASGELFF. CDR3 DNA: TGTGCCTGGAGTGTAGGGCTAGCCAGCGGGGAGCTGTTTTTT.

The genes are TRBV5-5 and TRBJ2-3; 11 positions agree with TRBD2. From germline, CDR1 is SGHKS and CDR2 YYEKEE (reference sequence). The CDR3 sequence is 16 residues long. The junction had 3 bases not matched to a gene; V was cut back by 3 bases and J by 0 bases. Here the CDR3 DNA reads TGTGCCAGCAGCTCACTAGCGGGGGTTAGCACAGATACGCAGTATTTT. It encodes CASSSLAGVSTDTQYF.

The CDR3 is CASSQASTGGYEKLFF. DNA of the CDR3: TGTGCCAGCAGCCAAGCTTCGACAGGGGGCTATGAAAAACTGTTTTTT. The chain recombines TRBV3-1 (or the pseudogene TRBV3-2) with TRBJ1-4, with 10 bases fitting TRBD1. CDR1 and CDR2 from the germline V gene are LGHDT and YNNKEL (reference sequence). The V segment lost 1 base and the J segment 6 bases; nucleotides outside the gene matches: 5. The CDR3 loop spans 16 amino acids.

With regard to this clone: Other DNA sequences of this sample code for an identical CDR3. V gene TRBV9 combines with J gene TRBJ2-2, with 8 positions matching TRBD1. Losses at the gene ends were 0 bases for V and 4 bases for J; bases not matched to a gene: 2. Germline V gene data show CDR1 as SGDLS and CDR2 as YYNGEE. The CDR3 is 15 residues long. CDR3 nucleotides: TGTGCCAGCAGCGTAGGACAGGGGTCCACCGGGGAGCTGTTTTTT. Amino acid sequence: CASSVGQGSTGELFF.

This clone has only one observation. J is TRBJ1-3 and V is TRBV4-2; the match to TRBD1 covers 8 bases. Germline loops: CDR1 LGHNA, CDR2 YNFKEQ. V lost 5 bases, J lost 0 bases, and 9 bases stayed unmatched. This CDR3 contains 17 residues. The CDR3 coding sequence is TGTGCCAGCAGCTCGCGGACAGGGCTCAGCTCTGGAAACACCATATATTTT. Translation gives CASSSRTGLSSGNTIYF.

V is TRBV15 and J is TRBJ1-6; maybe TRBD1 (5 bases). There are 18 residues in the CDR3. CDR1 LNHNV and CDR2 YYDKDF come from the germline V gene (reference sequence). V lost 0 bases and J lost 4, with 16 bases in between. The CDR3 loop is CATSRDLSAGSYNSPLHF. CDR3 bases: TGTGCCACCAGCAGAGATCTTTCGGCAGGGTCATATAATTCACCCCTCCACTTT. The complete variable domain, with remaining parts taken from reference TRBV15 and TRBJ1-6, reads DAMVIQNPRYQVTQFGKPVTLSCSQTLNHNVMYWYQQKSSQAPKLLFHYYDKDFNNEADTPDNFQSRRPNTSFCFLDIRSPGLGDTAMYLCATSRDLSAGSYNSPLHFGNGTRLTVT.

The chain uses TRBV5-5 and TRBJ1-6, with unresolved D. Germline loops: CDR1 SGHKS, CDR2 YYEKEE (reference sequence). With 4 bases removed from V and 6 bases from J, the gap between germline ends came to 14 bases. This CDR3 has 15 amino acids. The CDR3: CASSPPRGPNSPLHF. CDR3 DNA: TGTGCCAGCAGCCCACCCCGAGGGCCTAATTCACCCCTCCACTTT.

In regard to this clone: Additional DNA sequences in this sample encode the identical CDR3. The chain combines TRBV28 with TRBJ1-2; TRBD1 might be the D (5 bases). The CDR3 is 13 amino acids. Germline values: CDR1 MDHEN, CDR2 SYDVKM. V was cut by 2 bases and J by 4 bases, with 8 bases left in between. CDR3 amino acids: CASSLSGGYGYTF. CDR3 bases: TGTGCCAGCAGTTTAAGCGGGGGCTATGGCTACACCTTC.

The chain uses TRBV7-2 and TRBJ2-3; 9 bases are shared with TRBD2. The CDR3 has 16 residues. In germline, CDR1 is SGHTA, CDR2 FQGNSA. V dropped 1 base and J dropped 2; count of bases not matched to a gene: 4. CDR3 nucleotide sequence: TGTGCCAGCAGCTTAGATAGCGGGGGACCCACAGATACGCAGTATTTT. Encoded protein: CASSLDSGGPTDTQYF.

The CDR3 protein is CASSPGQGNYGYTF. The CDR3 nucleotides are TGCGCCAGCAGCCCGGGACAGGGGAACTATGGCTACACCTTC. The chain carries TRBV4-3 and TRBJ1-2, with 10 nucleotides matching TRBD1. This CDR3 contains 14 residues. Germline V lookup: CDR1 LGHNA, CDR2 YSLEER. V was pared by 4 bases and J by 2 bases, with 1 base of the junction left unmatched.

V is TRBV4-2 and J is TRBJ2-2, with TRBD2 identical over 9 bases. V dropped 0 bases and J dropped 4; count of bases not matched to a gene: 9. There are 18 residues in the CDR3. Germline V gives CDR1 LGHNA, CDR2 YNFKEQ. CDR3 nucleotides: TGTGCCAGCAGCCAAGATGGCGGGGGGGCCTTCTTCACCGGGGAGCTGTTTTTT. Amino acid sequence: CASSQDGGGAFFTGELFF.

The chain employs TRBV10-3 and TRBJ1-6; no clear D. The CDR3 extends over 13 amino acids. The V end lost 7 bases, the J end lost 9 bases, and 13 bases lay between the germline ends. Germline V gives CDR1 ENHRY, CDR2 SYGVKD. CDR3 in DNA: TGTGCCATCATGGAGGGCGTGGGTTCACCCCTCCACTTT. Translation: CAIMEGVGSPLHF.

The V gene is TRBV11-2, the J gene TRBJ2-1, with 10 bases identical to TRBD1. V was pared by 3 bases and J by 4 bases, with 3 bases of the junction left unmatched. CDR3 length: 15 residues. The germline V gene encodes CDR1 SGHAT and CDR2 FQNNGV. CDR3 bases: TGTGCCAGCAGCTTTTGGGACAGGGGTTACAATGAGCAGTTCTTC. Amino acid sequence: CASSFWDRGYNEQFF.